Listed below are T cell receptor beta chains from one sample, sequenced in a study of spatial heterogeneity in lung cancer. MiXCR, applied by TCRdb to the 5' RACE reads, yields one record per CDR3 protein. The top ten clones hold around two fifths of a sample with 35,000 to 55,000 distinct CDR3 sequences, 6.5% to 8.5% of them seen once. Sequenced here: PBMCs, sampled at surgery. These receptors were collected from a female donor with early-stage non-small cell lung cancer. Both conserved end residues are part of each CDR3. D genes are given only for firm matches. Expanded clones get a size class; other rows say once, few or many, or leave the size out.

cdr3_aa: CASSLSQRGYTF
cdr3_nt: TGTGCCAGCAGTTTGTCCCAGCGCGGCTACACCTTC
v_call: TRBV12-3/TRBV12-4
d_call: NA
clone_size: many
j_call: TRBJ1-2

cdr3_aa: CSVEVRFTGELFF
cdr3_nt: TGCAGCGTTGAGGTCAGATTTACCGGGGAGCTGTTTTTT
v_call: TRBV29-1
d_call: NA
clone_size: many
j_call: TRBJ2-2

cdr3_aa: CASSPAGIGTTYEQYF
cdr3_nt: TGTGCCAGCTCACCAGCGGGGATCGGGACCACCTACGAGCAGTACTTC
v_call: TRBV18
d_call: NA
clone_size: many
j_call: TRBJ2-7

cdr3_aa: CASSYLAGGTDTQYF
cdr3_nt: TGTGCCAGCAGTTACCTAGCGGGGGGAACAGATACGCAGTATTTT
v_call: TRBV6-2/TRBV6-3
d_call: TRBD2
clone_size: many
j_call: TRBJ2-3

cdr3_aa: CASSVGAANTGELFF
cdr3_nt: TGTGCCAGCAGCGTAGGAGCAGCGAACACCGGGGAGCTGTTTTTT
v_call: TRBV9
d_call: NA
clone_size: NA
j_call: TRBJ2-2

cdr3_aa: CASSDLPLGDTQYF
cdr3_nt: TGCGCCAGCAGTGACTTGCCCCTCGGCGATACGCAGTATTTT
v_call: TRBV10-1
d_call: NA
clone_size: many
j_call: TRBJ2-3

cdr3_aa: CASSLDRGREQYF
cdr3_nt: TGTGCCAGCAGCTTGGACAGGGGGCGCGAGCAGTACTTC
v_call: TRBV7-7
d_call: TRBD1
clone_size: few
j_call: TRBJ2-7

cdr3_aa: CASSSFATTSKNIQYF
cdr3_nt: TGTGCCAGCAGCTCCTTCGCGACAACGTCCAAAAACATTCAGTACTTC
v_call: TRBV7-8
d_call: NA
clone_size: NA
j_call: TRBJ2-4

cdr3_aa: CASTLTGLPPGANVLTF
cdr3_nt: TGTGCCAGCACCCTGACGGGGCTTCCTCCTGGGGCCAACGTCCTGACTTTC
v_call: TRBV6-2/TRBV6-3
d_call: NA
clone_size: few
j_call: TRBJ2-6

cdr3_aa: CASSVAPTEAFF
cdr3_nt: TGTGCCAGCAGTGTGGCGCCGACTGAAGCTTTCTTT
v_call: TRBV6-1
d_call: NA
clone_size: few
j_call: TRBJ1-1

cdr3_aa: CASSFKTGGTSNTEAFF
cdr3_nt: TGTGCCAGCAGCTTTAAAACAGGGGGCACCTCCAACACTGAAGCTTTCTTT
v_call: TRBV7-9
d_call: TRBD1
clone_size: many
j_call: TRBJ1-1

cdr3_aa: CASSLASSYEQYF
cdr3_nt: TGTGCCAGCAGCTTAGCTAGCTCCTACGAGCAGTACTTC
v_call: TRBV7-6
d_call: NA
clone_size: many
j_call: TRBJ2-7

cdr3_aa: CASRGGQFNQPQHF
cdr3_nt: TGTGCCAGCAGGGGTGGACAGTTCAATCAGCCCCAGCATTTT
v_call: TRBV6-1
d_call: NA
clone_size: few
j_call: TRBJ1-5

cdr3_aa: CASSRGGQETQYF
cdr3_nt: TGTGCCAGCAGCCGGGGGGGCCAAGAGACCCAGTACTTC
v_call: TRBV28
d_call: TRBD2
clone_size: NA
j_call: TRBJ2-5

cdr3_aa: CASSLEPGGTGGVSLFF
cdr3_nt: TGCGCCAGCAGCTTGGAACCGGGCGGGACAGGGGGAGTCTCGCTGTTTTTT
v_call: TRBV5-1
d_call: TRBD1
clone_size: many
j_call: TRBJ1-4

cdr3_aa: CATSDFTTSTLYNEQFF
cdr3_nt: TGTGCCACCAGTGATTTTACCACGTCGACCCTCTACAATGAGCAGTTCTTC
v_call: TRBV24-1
d_call: NA
clone_size: many
j_call: TRBJ2-1

cdr3_aa: CASSHWLTSGGEEETQYF
cdr3_nt: TGTGCCAGCAGCCACTGGCTGACTAGCGGGGGTGAAGAGGAGACCCAGTACTTC
v_call: TRBV14
d_call: TRBD2
clone_size: NA
j_call: TRBJ2-5

cdr3_aa: CASSYQLAAPYNEQFF
cdr3_nt: TGCGCCAGCAGCTACCAACTAGCGGCTCCCTACAATGAGCAGTTCTTC
v_call: TRBV4-3
d_call: TRBD2
clone_size: many
j_call: TRBJ2-1

cdr3_aa: CASSEVLTASAFF
cdr3_nt: TGTGCCAGCAGTGAAGTTTTGACCGCCAGTGCGTTCTTC
v_call: TRBV2
d_call: NA
clone_size: many
j_call: TRBJ2-1

cdr3_aa: CASSLGGNHQETQYF
cdr3_nt: TGTGCCAGCAGCTTGGGGGGGAACCACCAAGAGACCCAGTACTTC
v_call: TRBV11-2
d_call: TRBD2
clone_size: few
j_call: TRBJ2-5

cdr3_aa: CASSRLGQGGYEQYF
cdr3_nt: TGTGCCAGCTCCCGGCTTGGTCAGGGCGGCTACGAGCAGTACTTC
v_call: TRBV2
d_call: NA
clone_size: many
j_call: TRBJ2-7

cdr3_aa: CASSQSNEAPPTTGTQYF
cdr3_nt: TGTGCCAGCAGCCAGTCCAACGAAGCACCCCCCACAACGGGGACCCAGTACTTC
v_call: TRBV12-3/TRBV12-4
d_call: NA
clone_size: few
j_call: TRBJ2-5

cdr3_aa: CASSRDWKTYEQYF
cdr3_nt: TGCGCCAGCAGCCGAGACTGGAAGACCTACGAGCAGTACTTC
v_call: TRBV4-1
d_call: NA
clone_size: many
j_call: TRBJ2-7

cdr3_aa: CASSLETGGYYGYTF
cdr3_nt: TGCGCCAGCAGCTTGGAGACAGGGGGCTACTATGGCTACACCTTC
v_call: TRBV5-1
d_call: TRBD1
clone_size: NA
j_call: TRBJ1-2

cdr3_aa: CASSLIEGVEAFF
cdr3_nt: TGTGCCAGCAGTTTAATTGAGGGGGTTGAAGCTTTCTTT
v_call: TRBV12-3/TRBV12-4
d_call: NA
clone_size: many
j_call: TRBJ1-1

cdr3_aa: CASSPAGTGEDYGYTF
cdr3_nt: TGCGCCAGCAGCCCGGCGGGGACAGGGGAGGACTATGGCTACACCTTC
v_call: TRBV5-1
d_call: TRBD1
clone_size: many
j_call: TRBJ1-2

cdr3_aa: CASSGTGVTEAFF
cdr3_nt: TGTGCCAGCAGTGGGACAGGGGTTACTGAAGCTTTCTTT
v_call: TRBV2
d_call: TRBD1
clone_size: NA
j_call: TRBJ1-1

cdr3_aa: CASSPFRASPLFDTDTQYF
cdr3_nt: TGTGCCAGCAGCCCGTTCCGGGCCTCCCCGTTATTCGACACAGATACGCAGTATTTT
v_call: TRBV7-9
d_call: NA
clone_size: many
j_call: TRBJ2-3

cdr3_aa: CASRGGGTNTGELFF
cdr3_nt: TGTGCCAGCAGGGGAGGCGGGACGAACACCGGGGAGCTGTTTTTT
v_call: TRBV28
d_call: NA
clone_size: few
j_call: TRBJ2-2

cdr3_aa: CASSLSGGNEQFF
cdr3_nt: TGTGCCAGCAGCTTATCAGGGGGCAATGAGCAGTTCTTC
v_call: TRBV7-9
d_call: TRBD1
clone_size: many
j_call: TRBJ2-1

cdr3_aa: CASSEEVGTGYLGHGYTF
cdr3_nt: TGTGCCAGCAGTGAAGAAGTCGGGACAGGGTATTTGGGGCATGGCTACACCTTC
v_call: TRBV25-1
d_call: TRBD1
clone_size: many
j_call: TRBJ1-2

cdr3_aa: CASSLVQPKLADSPLHF
cdr3_nt: TGTGCCAGCAGCTTGGTCCAGCCCAAACTTGCGGATTCACCCCTCCACTTT
v_call: TRBV5-6
d_call: NA
clone_size: few
j_call: TRBJ1-6

cdr3_aa: CASSAQGVPYEQYF
cdr3_nt: TGTGCCAGCAGCGCACAGGGGGTCCCCTACGAGCAGTACTTC
v_call: TRBV9
d_call: TRBD1
clone_size: many
j_call: TRBJ2-7

cdr3_aa: CASSSSASSGGQGETQYF
cdr3_nt: TGTGCCAGCAGCTCTTCGGCTTCTAGCGGGGGCCAGGGGGAGACCCAGTACTTC
v_call: TRBV7-6
d_call: TRBD2
clone_size: few
j_call: TRBJ2-5

cdr3_aa: CASSSAGLADHTDTQYF
cdr3_nt: TGCGCCAGCAGCTCGGCCGGACTAGCGGACCACACAGATACGCAGTATTTT
v_call: TRBV5-1
d_call: TRBD2
clone_size: few
j_call: TRBJ2-3

cdr3_aa: CASSVTTSWKTQYF
cdr3_nt: TGTGCCAGCAGCGTGACGACTAGTTGGAAGACCCAGTACTTC
v_call: TRBV5-8
d_call: NA
clone_size: NA
j_call: TRBJ2-5

cdr3_aa: CSARSTGQGQNTEAFF
cdr3_nt: TGCAGTGCTAGATCTACCGGACAGGGACAGAACACTGAAGCTTTCTTT
v_call: TRBV20-1
d_call: TRBD1
clone_size: NA
j_call: TRBJ1-1

cdr3_aa: CASSLRGGTDTQYF
cdr3_nt: TGTGCCAGCAGCTTGAGGGGAGGCACAGATACGCAGTATTTT
v_call: TRBV5-6
d_call: NA
clone_size: many
j_call: TRBJ2-3

cdr3_aa: CASSVGHDYGYTF
cdr3_nt: TGTGCCAGCAGCGTAGGACATGACTATGGCTACACCTTC
v_call: TRBV9
d_call: NA
clone_size: many
j_call: TRBJ1-2

cdr3_aa: CASSQEIQYQETQYF
cdr3_nt: TGTGCCAGCAGCCAAGAAATTCAGTACCAAGAGACCCAGTACTTC
v_call: TRBV3-1
d_call: NA
clone_size: few
j_call: TRBJ2-5

cdr3_aa: CSARGRYYGYTF
cdr3_nt: TGCAGTGCTAGAGGACGGTACTATGGCTACACCTTC
v_call: TRBV20-1
d_call: NA
clone_size: many
j_call: TRBJ1-2

cdr3_aa: CASIFNLNSPLHF
cdr3_nt: TGTGCCAGCATCTTTAACCTAAATTCACCCCTCCACTTT
v_call: TRBV7-8
d_call: NA
clone_size: NA
j_call: TRBJ1-6

cdr3_aa: CASSPHIGQGNNEQFF
cdr3_nt: TGTGCCAGCAGCCCTCATATCGGACAGGGAAACAATGAGCAGTTCTTC
v_call: TRBV11-2
d_call: TRBD1
clone_size: few
j_call: TRBJ2-1

cdr3_aa: CASSWTQGGTEAFF
cdr3_nt: TGTGCCAGCAGTTGGACCCAGGGCGGGACTGAAGCTTTCTTT
v_call: TRBV7-9
d_call: NA
clone_size: many
j_call: TRBJ1-1

cdr3_aa: CAIHNPQSSYEQYF
cdr3_nt: TGTGCCATCCACAACCCACAGAGCTCCTACGAGCAGTACTTC
v_call: TRBV6-2/TRBV6-3
d_call: NA
clone_size: many
j_call: TRBJ2-7

cdr3_aa: CASSGGRGSYNEQFF
cdr3_nt: TGTGCCAGCAGCGGTGGACGGGGCTCCTACAATGAGCAGTTCTTC
v_call: TRBV9
d_call: NA
clone_size: many
j_call: TRBJ2-1

cdr3_aa: CASVKPPGGYGYTF
cdr3_nt: TGTGCCAGCGTCAAGCCTCCCGGAGGCTATGGCTACACCTTC
v_call: TRBV12-3/TRBV12-4
d_call: NA
clone_size: many
j_call: TRBJ1-2